Below, one T cell receptor beta chain is given with its context. As yet, its antigen is unknown. V trimming: 5 bases; J trimming: 7 bases; junction bases outside the gene matches: 6. The CDR3 contains 14 residues. Germline-derived CDR1 and CDR2 are SEHNR and FQNEAQ (reference sequence). Produced via immunoSEQ multiplex PCR; TCRdb's table is partial and in-frame only. The sample carries 40,000 or so clones, 70% to 90% recorded once. The data derive from a study of T cells in localized non-small cell lung cancer. Study-wide findings and caveats: Adjacent lung had a median approximately 57 of the 100 largest tumor clones. Overall survival was longer when the density of T cells in the blood was higher. Compared with tumor, uninvolved adjacent lung displayed greater T cell clonality, ranking highest overall. Since sequencing was restricted to only one region of the tumor, intratumor heterogeneity remains a possibility.

This chain links TRBV7-9 with TRBJ2-3; the match to TRBD2 covers 10 bases. The sequenced sample was peripheral blood, obtained before any cancer treatment. This TCR derives from a man aged 35-69 years with stage I lung adenocarcinoma. The CDR3 protein is CASSRGTSANTQYF. The CDR3 DNA sequence: TGTGCCAGCAGCCGCGGGACTAGCGCCAATACGCAGTATTTT.